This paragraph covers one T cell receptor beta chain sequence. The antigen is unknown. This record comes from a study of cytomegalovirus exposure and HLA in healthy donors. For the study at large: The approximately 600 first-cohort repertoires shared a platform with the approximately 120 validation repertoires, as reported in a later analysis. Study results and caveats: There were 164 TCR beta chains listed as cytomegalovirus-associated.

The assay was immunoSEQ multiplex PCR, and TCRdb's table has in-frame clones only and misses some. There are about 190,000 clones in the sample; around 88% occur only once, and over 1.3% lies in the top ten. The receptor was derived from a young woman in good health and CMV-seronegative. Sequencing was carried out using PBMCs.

Written as DNA, the CDR3 is TGCGCCAGCAGCGAGGAACCAAATCAGCCCCAGCATTTT. Amino acids: CASSEEPNQPQHF. The chain joins TRBV5-1 to TRBJ1-5; no clear D gene. Trimming took 4 bases from V and 4 from J, leaving 9 bases between them. The germline gives CDR1 SGHRS, CDR2 YFSETQ. This CDR3 is 13 amino acids long.